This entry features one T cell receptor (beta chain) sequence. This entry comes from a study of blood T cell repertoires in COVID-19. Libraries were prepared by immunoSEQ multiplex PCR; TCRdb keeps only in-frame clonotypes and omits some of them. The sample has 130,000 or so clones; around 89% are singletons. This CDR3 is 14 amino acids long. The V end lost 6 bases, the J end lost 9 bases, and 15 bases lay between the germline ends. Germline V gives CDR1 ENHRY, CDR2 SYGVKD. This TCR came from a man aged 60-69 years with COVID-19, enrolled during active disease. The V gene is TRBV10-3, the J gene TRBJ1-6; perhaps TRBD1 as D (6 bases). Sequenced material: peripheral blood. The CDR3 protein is CAIREQGTVSPLHF. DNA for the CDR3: TGTGCCATCAGGGAACAGGGAACGGTTTCACCCCTCCACTTT.